This T cell receptor beta chain came from a study of T cell repertoires in ileal Crohn's disease. Findings and limits, study-wide: Active smokers at surgery had more clonal expansions than non-smokers.

CDR3 length: 15 amino acids. After removal of 4 bases from V and 1 base from J, the junction contained 4 bases not matched to a gene. Germline V CDR1 and CDR2: SGHAT, FQNNGV. Data came from immunoSEQ multiplex PCR; TCRdb stores just in-frame clones and leaves some out. The table has 16,000 or so clones, about 92% seen once. Points on this clone: What it binds is not known.

Time point defined: inflamed ileum from the surgical specimen. V usage is TRBV11-2 and J usage is TRBJ1-1, with 9 bases lining up with TRBD1. The TCR originated in an adult with Crohn's disease. The sample was ileal tissue. Here the CDR3 reads CASSSGTGWNTEAFF. CDR3 in DNA: TGTGCCAGCAGCTCAGGGACAGGGTGGAACACTGAAGCTTTCTTT.